These T cell receptor beta chains were read from a single sample in a study of blood T cell repertoires in COVID-19. Assay used: immunoSEQ multiplex PCR; TCRdb lists only in-frame clones, some missing. Among roughly 180,000 clones, approximately 80% were seen once, and the ten largest hold around 15%. Sequencing input: PBMCs or T cells enriched from blood (not recorded which). All receptors derive from a man in his fifties or sixties who had been exposed to COVID-19. Each CDR3 is given with its conserved first and last residue. The D gene is left open where the match is weak. Clone size is not always given. Where it is, it says once, few, many or a class for expanded clones.

j_gene: TRBJ1-1; abundance: .; v_gene: TRBV7-9; d_gene: .; CDR3nt: TGTGCCAGCAGCTTAGGTGCGCTTGAAGCTTTCTTT; CDR3aa: CASSLGALEAFF
j_gene: TRBJ2-1; abundance: .; v_gene: TRBV3-1/TRBV3-2; d_gene: .; CDR3nt: TGTGCCAGCAGCCAATGGGCGGGGTACAATGAGCAGTTCTTC; CDR3aa: CASSQWAGYNEQFF
j_gene: TRBJ2-7; abundance: .; v_gene: TRBV7-9; d_gene: TRBD2; CDR3nt: TGTGCCAGCAGCTCCCCGGGACTACCTTCTGAGCAGTACTTC; CDR3aa: CASSSPGLPSEQYF
j_gene: TRBJ2-6; abundance: .; v_gene: TRBV10-3; d_gene: TRBD1; CDR3nt: TGTGCCATCACCCCCGGGACAGGGGGGGGTGGGGCCAACGTCCTGACTTTC; CDR3aa: CAITPGTGGGGANVLTF
j_gene: TRBJ1-5; abundance: .; v_gene: TRBV7-2; d_gene: TRBD1; CDR3nt: TGTGCCAGCAGCTTAGCAGGGGGCGGTCAGCCCCAGCATTTT; CDR3aa: CASSLAGGGQPQHF
j_gene: TRBJ1-5; abundance: few; v_gene: TRBV5-1; d_gene: .; CDR3nt: TGCGCCAGCAGCCCTGGGGACATTTATAGCAATCAGCCCCAGCATTTT; CDR3aa: CASSPGDIYSNQPQHF
j_gene: TRBJ2-2; abundance: .; v_gene: TRBV11-3; d_gene: .; CDR3nt: TGTGCCAGCAGCTCCCGGACACGTGAAACCGGGGAGCTGTTTTTT; CDR3aa: CASSSRTRETGELFF
j_gene: TRBJ1-1; abundance: .; v_gene: TRBV19; d_gene: .; CDR3nt: TGTGCCAGTAGTATGGTCCAGGGGTTGAAAGGCACTGAAGCTTTCTTT; CDR3aa: CASSMVQGLKGTEAFF
j_gene: TRBJ1-1; abundance: .; v_gene: TRBV11-1; d_gene: .; CDR3nt: TGTGCCAGCAGCCGGCGTGGGCAGCCGAACACTGAAGCTTTCTTT; CDR3aa: CASSRRGQPNTEAFF
j_gene: TRBJ1-1; abundance: .; v_gene: TRBV2; d_gene: .; CDR3nt: TGTGCCAGCAGTGGGAGAAACACTGAAGCTTTCTTT; CDR3aa: CASSGRNTEAFF
j_gene: TRBJ2-5; abundance: few; v_gene: TRBV30; d_gene: .; CDR3nt: TGTGCCTGGGGCATTTCAGAGACCCAGTACTTC; CDR3aa: CAWGISETQYF
j_gene: TRBJ1-1; abundance: .; v_gene: TRBV6-5; d_gene: TRBD1; CDR3nt: TGTGCCAGCAGGAACCGGGACAGGGTTTGGGCTTTCTTT; CDR3aa: CASRNRDRVWAFF
j_gene: TRBJ1-2; abundance: few; v_gene: TRBV3-1/TRBV3-2; d_gene: .; CDR3nt: TGTGCCAGCAGCCAAGATTCAGACAGAAAAGGCTACACCTTC; CDR3aa: CASSQDSDRKGYTF
j_gene: TRBJ2-1; abundance: .; v_gene: TRBV9; d_gene: TRBD1; CDR3nt: TGTGCCAGCAGCGTAGGTCCTGGGGGACAGGGATTCAATGAGCAGTTCTTC; CDR3aa: CASSVGPGGQGFNEQFF
j_gene: TRBJ2-2; abundance: .; v_gene: TRBV6-1; d_gene: TRBD1; CDR3nt: TGTGCCAGTAGTGAAATTGGACAGGGGTCCGGGGAGCTGTTTTTT; CDR3aa: CASSEIGQGSGELFF
j_gene: TRBJ1-5; abundance: .; v_gene: TRBV5-8; d_gene: TRBD1; CDR3nt: TGTGCCAGCAGCCCCGGACAGGGTAATCAGCCCCAGCATTTT; CDR3aa: CASSPGQGNQPQHF
j_gene: TRBJ1-1; abundance: .; v_gene: TRBV7-3; d_gene: TRBD1; CDR3nt: TGTGCCAGCCTACCGGGACAGGGTTCCACTGAAGCTTTCTTT; CDR3aa: CASLPGQGSTEAFF
j_gene: TRBJ2-3; abundance: .; v_gene: TRBV27; d_gene: TRBD2; CDR3nt: TGTGCCAGCAGTCCGGGGGGAGATACGCAGTATTTT; CDR3aa: CASSPGGDTQYF
j_gene: TRBJ1-1; abundance: few; v_gene: TRBV9; d_gene: TRBD1; CDR3nt: TGTGCCAGCAGCGAAACGCAGGGGGCTGAAGCTTTCTTT; CDR3aa: CASSETQGAEAFF
j_gene: TRBJ1-4; abundance: .; v_gene: TRBV11-2; d_gene: .; CDR3nt: TGTGCCAGCAGCTTAAGGTTGCAGGGGCCAATCACCAGGGAAAAACTGTTTTTT; CDR3aa: CASSLRLQGPITREKLFF
j_gene: TRBJ1-5; abundance: few; v_gene: TRBV24-1; d_gene: .; CDR3nt: TGTGCCACCAACACCGGGGTCAACCAGCCCCAGCATTTT; CDR3aa: CATNTGVNQPQHF
j_gene: TRBJ2-7; abundance: .; v_gene: TRBV6-5; d_gene: .; CDR3nt: TGTGCCAGCAGTTACTCCGTAGCCTACGAGCAGTACTTC; CDR3aa: CASSYSVAYEQYF
j_gene: TRBJ1-6; abundance: .; v_gene: TRBV6-4; d_gene: TRBD1; CDR3nt: TGTGCCAGCAGTGAAACGGGGACAGGGGGCAATTCACCCCTCCACTTT; CDR3aa: CASSETGTGGNSPLHF
j_gene: TRBJ1-6; abundance: few; v_gene: TRBV25-1; d_gene: TRBD1; CDR3nt: TGTGCCAGCAGTGAAAAGGGGACAGTTAATTCACCCCTCCACTTT; CDR3aa: CASSEKGTVNSPLHF
j_gene: TRBJ1-5; abundance: .; v_gene: TRBV7-3; d_gene: .; CDR3nt: TGTGCCAGCAGCTTAACGGGGGGACAGCCCCAGCATTTT; CDR3aa: CASSLTGGQPQHF
j_gene: TRBJ2-5; abundance: .; v_gene: TRBV7-3; d_gene: .; CDR3nt: TGTGCCAGCAGCCTCGGGACACACCAAGAGACCCAGTACTTC; CDR3aa: CASSLGTHQETQYF
j_gene: TRBJ1-5; abundance: .; v_gene: TRBV18; d_gene: TRBD1; CDR3nt: TGTGCCAGCTCACAATTCGGGACAGCCAGCAATCAGCCCCAGCATTTT; CDR3aa: CASSQFGTASNQPQHF
j_gene: TRBJ1-2; abundance: .; v_gene: TRBV7-2; d_gene: TRBD1; CDR3nt: TGTGCCAGCAGCCTACAGACAGGGGAAGGATATGGCTACACCTTC; CDR3aa: CASSLQTGEGYGYTF
j_gene: TRBJ1-2; abundance: .; v_gene: TRBV7-2; d_gene: .; CDR3nt: TGTGCCAGCAGCTTAGCCAGGTCGGATGGCTACACCTTC; CDR3aa: CASSLARSDGYTF
j_gene: TRBJ1-2; abundance: few; v_gene: TRBV11-3; d_gene: .; CDR3nt: TGTGCCAGCAGCTCACCCGGGGGTATGTCCACCTTC; CDR3aa: CASSSPGGMSTF
j_gene: TRBJ2-1; abundance: .; v_gene: TRBV19; d_gene: .; CDR3nt: TGTGCCAGTAGCCCCCTTCTTTCTAGGATCGTGGGTGGTGGGCAGTTCTTC; CDR3aa: CASSPLLSRIVGGGQFF
j_gene: TRBJ2-3; abundance: .; v_gene: TRBV12-3/TRBV12-4; d_gene: .; CDR3nt: TGTGCCAGCACCGCAGGGGGGGATACGCAGTATTTT; CDR3aa: CASTAGGDTQYF
j_gene: TRBJ1-4; abundance: few; v_gene: TRBV5-1; d_gene: .; CDR3nt: TGCGCCAGCAGCTCGGGGGACCCAACCTGGAGTGAAAAACTGTTTTTT; CDR3aa: CASSSGDPTWSEKLFF
j_gene: TRBJ1-1; abundance: .; v_gene: TRBV9; d_gene: TRBD1; CDR3nt: TGTGCCAGCAGCGTAAGGTTAGGGGGCAGAGCTTTCTTT; CDR3aa: CASSVRLGGRAFF
j_gene: TRBJ1-5; abundance: .; v_gene: TRBV2; d_gene: TRBD1; CDR3nt: TGTGCCAGCAGTGTTCCTGGGGGACAGGGTTATCAGCCCCAGCATTTT; CDR3aa: CASSVPGGQGYQPQHF
j_gene: TRBJ2-1; abundance: .; v_gene: TRBV6-4; d_gene: .; CDR3nt: TGTGCCAGCAGTGAACTCCCCGGGAATGAGCAGTTCTTC; CDR3aa: CASSELPGNEQFF
j_gene: TRBJ1-3; abundance: .; v_gene: TRBV11-3; d_gene: .; CDR3nt: TGTGCCAGCAGCCCCGGCTTAGCCGGGTTCACCATATATTTT; CDR3aa: CASSPGLAGFTIYF
j_gene: TRBJ2-7; abundance: few; v_gene: TRBV5-1; d_gene: .; CDR3nt: TGCGCCAGCAGCTTGCGACTGCGAGGGAACGAGCAGTACTTC; CDR3aa: CASSLRLRGNEQYF
j_gene: TRBJ1-2; abundance: .; v_gene: TRBV5-1; d_gene: .; CDR3nt: TGCGCCAGCAGCTTGATAGACAGTAACTATGGCTACACCTTC; CDR3aa: CASSLIDSNYGYTF
j_gene: TRBJ2-7; abundance: .; v_gene: TRBV10-1; d_gene: .; CDR3nt: TGCGCCAGCAGTGAGACAGGGCGGCTCTACGAGCAGTACTTC; CDR3aa: CASSETGRLYEQYF